The rows below give T cell receptor beta chains drawn from one sample of a study of siplizumab effects on memory and regulatory T cells. Some clones are missing from TCRdb's copy, which holds only in-frame ones; the method was immunoSEQ multiplex PCR. The table lists 100,000 or so clones, roughly 94% of them singletons. Sample: Tregs sorted from blood. These receptors originate from a human donor in good health. Each CDR3 is given with its conserved first and last residue. The D gene is left open where the match is weak. The size entry is marked missing in some rows and otherwise reads once, few, many or a size class.

TRBV9	TRBJ2-1	NA	NA	CASSVGLDVNEQFF	TGTGCCAGCAGCGTAGGACTAGATGTGAATGAGCAGTTCTTC
TRBV2	TRBJ2-7	NA	NA	CASTLLSRFLDEQYF	TGTGCCAGCACCCTCCTGAGTAGGTTCCTCGACGAGCAGTACTTC
TRBV6-1	TRBJ1-2	NA	NA	CASSGVRSYALYGYTF	TGTGCCAGCAGTGGCGTAAGGTCCTACGCTCTCTATGGCTACACCTTC
TRBV19	TRBJ2-2	TRBD2	once	CASSKTSGLNTGELFF	TGTGCCAGTAGTAAAACTAGCGGCTTGAACACCGGGGAGCTGTTTTTT
TRBV10-3	TRBJ2-2	NA	NA	CAISDAGLSVGELFF	TGTGCCATCAGCGACGCAGGTTTGTCGGTCGGGGAGCTGTTTTTT
TRBV5-1	TRBJ2-7	TRBD2	NA	CASSWGLAGHEQYF	TGTGCCAGCAGCTGGGGACTAGCGGGACACGAGCAGTACTTC
TRBV7-3	TRBJ1-6	NA	NA	CASSFRGAYNSPLHF	TGTGCCAGCAGCTTCCGGGGGGCCTATAATTCACCCCTCCACTTT
TRBV7-9	TRBJ1-2	NA	NA	CASSLGQVYGYTF	TGTGCCAGCAGCTTAGGACAGGTCTATGGCTACACCTTC
TRBV5-1	TRBJ2-4	NA	NA	CASSLAGTQDIQYF	TGCGCCAGCAGCTTGGCCGGGACCCAGGACATTCAGTACTTC
TRBV19	TRBJ2-5	TRBD2	once	CASSGRTSGRARETQYF	TGTGCCAGTAGTGGTCGGACTAGCGGGAGGGCCAGAGAGACCCAGTACTTC
TRBV20-1	TRBJ2-5	NA	NA	CSAQEETQYF	TGCAGTGCTCAGGAGGAGACCCAGTACTTC
TRBV2	TRBJ1-3	NA	NA	CASSGDNPGNTIYF	TGTGCCAGCAGTGGGGACAACCCTGGAAACACCATATATTTT
TRBV4-1	TRBJ2-1	NA	NA	CASSPKQFNEQFF	TGCGCCAGCAGCCCAAAACAGTTCAATGAGCAGTTCTTC
TRBV19	TRBJ2-7	NA	NA	CASSRGISYEQYF	TGTGCCAGTAGTCGCGGGATCTCCTACGAGCAGTACTTC
TRBV14	TRBJ2-7	NA	once	CASSQINSRGEQYF	TGTGCCAGCAGCCAAATCAATAGTAGGGGGGAGCAGTACTTC
TRBV18	TRBJ2-1	TRBD2	NA	CASSPPGLAGMYNEQFF	TGTGCCAGCTCACCACCTGGACTAGCGGGGATGTACAATGAGCAGTTCTTC
TRBV19	TRBJ2-4	TRBD2	NA	CASSSFPAGVASGAKNIQYF	TGTGCCAGTAGTAGTTTCCCGGCGGGAGTAGCTTCGGGGGCCAAAAACATTCAGTACTTC
TRBV9	TRBJ2-2	NA	once	CASSVDPGNTGELFF	TGTGCCAGCAGCGTAGATCCGGGAAACACCGGGGAGCTGTTTTTT
TRBV11-2	TRBJ2-1	TRBD2	NA	CASRTLLLAGGQGNEQFF	TGTGCCAGCAGGACATTATTACTAGCGGGAGGGCAGGGCAATGAGCAGTTCTTC
TRBV9	TRBJ2-5	NA	NA	CASSWGSGLQETQYF	TGTGCCAGCAGCTGGGGTAGCGGCCTGCAAGAGACCCAGTACTTC
TRBV6-5	TRBJ2-1	NA	NA	CASSYSGEPYNEQFF	TGTGCCAGCAGTTATTCGGGTGAGCCATACAATGAGCAGTTCTTC
TRBV18	TRBJ2-2	TRBD1	NA	CASSALPGGARTGELFF	TGTGCCAGCTCAGCCCTACCAGGGGGCGCCCGGACCGGGGAGCTGTTTTTT
TRBV21-1	TRBJ2-2	NA	NA	CATMGQNTGELFF	TGTGCCACCATGGGACAGAACACCGGGGAGCTGTTTTTT